The sequence of this T cell receptor (beta chain) was determined in a study of cytomegalovirus exposure and HLA in healthy donors. The CDR3 contains 12 residues. Trimming cost V 6 bases and J 5 bases, with 14 bases left between them. Germline V CDR1 and CDR2: SQVTM, ANQGSEA. The data were produced by immunoSEQ multiplex PCR, yet TCRdb's version contains in-frame clones alone and is incomplete. The table records about 190,000 clones, 86% of them present only once. This chain connects TRBV29-1 to TRBJ2-7, with D maybe TRBD1 (6 bases). Material for sequencing was PBMCs. The sequence came from a woman between 18 and 30 years old in good health and CMV-seronegative. The CDR3 protein is CSVRREGDEQYF. The CDR3 coding sequence is TGCAGCGTCCGAAGAGAGGGGGACGAGCAGTACTTC.